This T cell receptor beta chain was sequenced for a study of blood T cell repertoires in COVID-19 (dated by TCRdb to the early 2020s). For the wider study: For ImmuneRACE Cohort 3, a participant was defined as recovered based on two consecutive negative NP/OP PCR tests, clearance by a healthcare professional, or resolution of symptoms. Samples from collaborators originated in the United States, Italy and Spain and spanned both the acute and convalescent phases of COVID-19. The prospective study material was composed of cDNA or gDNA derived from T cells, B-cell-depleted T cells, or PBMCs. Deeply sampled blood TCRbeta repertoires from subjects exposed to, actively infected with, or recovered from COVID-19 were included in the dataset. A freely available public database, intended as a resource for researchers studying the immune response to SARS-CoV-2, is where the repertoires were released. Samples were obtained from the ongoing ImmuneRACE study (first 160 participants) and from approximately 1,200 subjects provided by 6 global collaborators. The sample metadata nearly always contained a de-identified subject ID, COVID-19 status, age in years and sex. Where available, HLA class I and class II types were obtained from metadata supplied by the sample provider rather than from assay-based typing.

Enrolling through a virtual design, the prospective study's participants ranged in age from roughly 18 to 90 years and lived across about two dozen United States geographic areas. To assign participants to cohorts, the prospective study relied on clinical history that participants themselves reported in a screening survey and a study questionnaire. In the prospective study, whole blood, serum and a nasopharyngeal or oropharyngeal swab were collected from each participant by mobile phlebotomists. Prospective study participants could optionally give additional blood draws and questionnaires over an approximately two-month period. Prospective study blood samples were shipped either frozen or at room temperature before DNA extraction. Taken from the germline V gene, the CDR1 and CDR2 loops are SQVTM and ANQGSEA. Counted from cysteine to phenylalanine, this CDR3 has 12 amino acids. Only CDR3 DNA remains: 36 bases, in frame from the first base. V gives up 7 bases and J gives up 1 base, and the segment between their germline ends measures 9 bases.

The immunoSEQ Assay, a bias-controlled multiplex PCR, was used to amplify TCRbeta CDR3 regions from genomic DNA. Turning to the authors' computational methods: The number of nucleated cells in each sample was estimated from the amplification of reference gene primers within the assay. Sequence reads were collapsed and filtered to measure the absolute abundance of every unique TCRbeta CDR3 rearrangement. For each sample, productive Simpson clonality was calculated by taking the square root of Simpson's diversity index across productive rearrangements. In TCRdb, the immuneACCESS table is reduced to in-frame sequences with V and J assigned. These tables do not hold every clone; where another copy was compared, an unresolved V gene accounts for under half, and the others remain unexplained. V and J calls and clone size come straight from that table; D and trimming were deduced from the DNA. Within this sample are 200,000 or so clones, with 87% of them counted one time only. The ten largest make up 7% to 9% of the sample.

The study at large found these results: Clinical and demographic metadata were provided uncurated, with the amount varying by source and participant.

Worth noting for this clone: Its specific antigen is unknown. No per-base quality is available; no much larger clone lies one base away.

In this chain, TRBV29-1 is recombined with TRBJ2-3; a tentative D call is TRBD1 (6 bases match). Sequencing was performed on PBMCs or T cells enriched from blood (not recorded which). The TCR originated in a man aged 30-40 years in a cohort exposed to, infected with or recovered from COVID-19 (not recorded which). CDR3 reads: CSARQGTDTQYF. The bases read TGCAGCGCGAGACAGGGCACAGATACGCAGTATTTT.